The 27 T cell receptor beta chains presented below share a single source sample, sequenced in a study of cytomegalovirus exposure and HLA in healthy donors (dated by TCRdb to between 2016 and 2019). Library preparation used the immunoSEQ multiplex PCR assay. For the multiplex PCR, a mixture combining 60 forward primers for TCR Vbeta segments and 13 reverse primers for TCR Jbeta segments was used. Entries here come from immuneACCESS through TCRdb and include only in-frame sequences with V and J called. Some clones fail to appear in such tables; in the studies checked, an unresolved V gene covers under half of the shortfall, and the cause of the remainder is unknown. The sample includes about 150,000 clones, with less than 65% observed a single time. The biggest ten clones account for roughly 3.1% of the sample. Sequencing was performed on PBMCs. The source of these receptors is a woman aged 25 to 39 in good health and CMV-seropositive.

The J gene is TRBJ1-2, the V gene TRBV30, with a tentative D call TRBD1 (5 bases). The length of the CDR3 is 14 residues. CDR1 and CDR2 from the germline V gene are GTSNPN and SVGIG (reference sequence). V lost 7 bases and J 4 bases, leaving 19 bases between the germline ends. The CDR3 DNA is TGTGCCTACTCCGTAGGGTTGGGGGGCTATGGCTACACCTTC. Translating it yields CAYSVGLGGYGYTF.

This sequence joins TRBV21-1 and TRBJ2-3; TRBD2 is the table's D call and was not checked against the DNA. TRBV21-1 is given as a pseudogene. The CDR3 totals 18 residues. The CDR3 loop is CASSHGATSGGDTDTQYF. Written as DNA, the CDR3 is TGTGCCAGCAGCCATGGGGCGACTAGCGGGGGGGATACAGATACGCAGTATTTT.

For this clone: An end of the junction does not agree with germline; a read error may underlie this. The CDR3 protein is CSVAPQGGF. The DNA of the CDR3 is TGCAGCGTTGCCCCTCAGGGGGGATTT. This chain joins TRBV29-1 and TRBJ2-3; a possible D gene is TRBD1 (7 bases). Germline values: CDR1 SQVTM, CDR2 ANQGSEA. The length of the CDR3 is 9 residues.

V gene TRBV9 combines with J gene TRBJ2-5; 12 bases line up with TRBD2. The CDR3 runs 16 residues. The ends lost 0 bases at V and 4 bases at J; junction bases unmatched: 4. From germline, CDR1 is SGDLS and CDR2 YYNGEE. The CDR3 loop reads CASSVGLAGDRETQYF. The DNA of the CDR3 is TGTGCCAGCAGCGTAGGACTAGCGGGAGATAGAGAGACCCAGTACTTC. Drawing the rest from reference TRBV9 and TRBJ2-5, the complete variable domain is DSGVTQTPKHLITATGQRVTLRCSPRSGDLSVYWYQQSLDQGLQFLIQYYNGEERAKGNILERFSAQQFPDLHSELNLSSLELGDSALYFCASSVGLAGDRETQYFGPGTRLLVL.

Written as DNA, the CDR3 is TGTGCCACCAGCAGAGATCCCCTCCGCGAGCAGTACTTC. It specifies CATSRDPLREQYF. The gene calls are TRBV15 and TRBJ2-7; D unclear. The V end was cut by 0 bases, the J end by 6 bases, with 9 bases between. Germline CDR1 LNHNV, CDR2 YYDKDF (reference sequence). The CDR3 contains 13 residues.

The rearrangement uses TRBV2 and TRBJ2-5; no firm D call. CDR1 is SNHLY, CDR2 FYNNEI, per germline. Trimming cost V 7 bases and J 1 base, with 13 bases left between them. This CDR3 contains 14 residues. The CDR3 bases are TGTGCCAGCACCAACGAGGTGGGCCAAGAGACCCAGTACTTC. Translated: CASTNEVGQETQYF.

The rearrangement links TRBV5-1 to TRBJ2-3, with 15 bases matching TRBD2. Trimming removed 4 bases from V and 6 bases from J; junction bases left unmatched: 6. Germline values: CDR1 SGHRS, CDR2 YFSETQ. CDR3 length: 16 residues. CDR3 in DNA: TGCGCCAGCAGCCCCGGACTAGCGGGAGGGAAGGATACGCAGTATTTT. It is translated as CASSPGLAGGKDTQYF.

The chain is built from TRBV30 and TRBJ1-1; no definite D call. Germline V CDR1 and CDR2: GTSNPN, SVGIG (reference sequence). The V end was cut by 5 bases, the J end by 10 bases, with 11 bases between. The CDR3 contains 10 residues. CDR3 sequence reads: CAWAGLRAFF. The DNA of the CDR3 is TGTGCCTGGGCGGGCCTACGAGCTTTCTTT.

The chain employs TRBV4-1 and TRBJ2-2; TRBD1 agrees at 9 bases. The CDR3 extends over 17 amino acids. The junction had 11 bases not matched to a gene; V was cut back by 4 bases and J by 5 bases. Germline lookup yields CDR1 MGHRA and CDR2 YSYEKL. CDR3 protein: CASSPGAGQGLTGELFF. Written as DNA, the CDR3 is TGCGCCAGCAGCCCGGGGGCGGGACAGGGATTAACCGGGGAGCTGTTTTTT.

This clone came up once. The V gene is TRBV6-5, the J gene TRBJ2-7, with 11 bases matching TRBD2. Germline lookup yields CDR1 MNHEY and CDR2 SVGAGI. The CDR3 has 15 amino acids. Trimming cost V 6 bases and J 2 bases; bases outside gene matches: 6. CDR3 bases: TGTGCCAGCAGGACAACTAGCGGGAGAACCTACGAGCAGTACTTC. Translation: CASRTTSGRTYEQYF.

This chain connects TRBV6-6 to TRBJ2-5; D is unclear. The better agreement between TRBJ2-7 and the DNA end casts doubt on the J call. CDR1 and CDR2 (germline): MNHNY, SVGAGI (reference sequence). The CDR3 totals 11 residues. CDR3 residues: CASSYWYEQYF. CDR3 DNA: TGTGCCAGCAGTTACTGGTACGAGCAGTACTTC.

This CDR3 is CASSIYGTGLRNTIYF. As DNA, the CDR3 is TGTGCCAGCAGCATCTACGGGACAGGCTTGAGAAACACCATATATTTT. The chain links TRBV13 to TRBJ1-3; TRBD1 matches 8 bases. This CDR3 spans 16 amino acids. The J segment lost 5 bases and the V segment lost 5 bases, leaving 11 bases of the junction unmatched. Germline CDR1 is PRHDT and CDR2 is FYEKMQ (reference sequence). Looking up the rest from reference TRBV13 and TRBJ1-3 gives the full variable domain: AAGVIQSPRHLIKEKRETATLKCYPIPRHDTVYWYQQGPGQDPQFLISFYEKMQSDKGSIPDRFSAQQFSDYHSELNMSSLELGDSALYFCASSIYGTGLRNTIYFGEGSWLTVV.

The V call is TRBV5-1, the J call TRBJ1-4; TRBD1 aligns across 8 bases. J was trimmed by 6 bases and V by 4 bases; bases with no gene match: 8. CDR1 SGHRS and CDR2 YFSETQ come from the germline V gene. The CDR3 has 15 amino acids. The CDR3 nucleotides are TGCGCCAGCAGCCCACAACTACAGGGGGATGAAAAACTGTTTTTT. Its protein is CASSPQLQGDEKLFF.

As DNA, the CDR3 is TGTGCCAGCAGCCGAGGAGCCTTATACGAGCAGTACTTC. As protein: CASSRGALYEQYF. The rearrangement links TRBV7-8 to TRBJ2-7; no clear D. Germline values: CDR1 SGHVS, CDR2 FQNEAQ. V lost 5 bases and J 4 bases, leaving 12 bases between the germline ends. This CDR3 has 13 residues.

The chain is built from TRBV27 and TRBJ2-6; D perhaps matches TRBD2 (5 bases). The CDR3 extends over 16 amino acids. The germline V gene encodes CDR1 MNHEY and CDR2 SMNVEV (reference sequence). With 2 bases removed from V and 2 bases from J, the gap between germline ends came to 10 bases. The CDR3, as DNA: TGTGCCAGCAGTTTAGAGGGAAAGGCTGGGGCCAACGTCCTGACTTTC. Protein sequence: CASSLEGKAGANVLTF.

The chain joins TRBV6-1 to TRBJ1-3; D remains unclear. CDR1 and CDR2 (germline): MNHNS, SASEGT. The ends were cut back, 8 bases at V and 5 bases at J, with 4 bases in the middle. The CDR3 spans 10 residues. The CDR3 reads CASGRNTIYF. CDR3 DNA sequence: TGTGCCAGCGGCAGAAACACCATATATTTT.

V gene TRBV7-9 combines with J gene TRBJ1-1; 8 positions agree with TRBD1. V was clipped by 3 bases and J by 4 bases; unmatched bases: 1. Germline CDR1 reads SEHNR; CDR2 reads FQNEAQ (reference sequence). CDR3 length equals 13 residues. The CDR3 sequence is CASSFGQGTEAFF. CDR3 coding DNA: TGTGCCAGCAGCTTCGGACAGGGCACTGAAGCTTTCTTT.

J is TRBJ2-3 and V is TRBV9; maybe TRBD1 (6 bases). Germline V gene lookup returns CDR1 SGDLS and CDR2 YYNGEE. The CDR3 consists of 16 residues. The germline V and J ends were trimmed by 4 bases and 6 bases, with 21 bases remaining between them. In nucleotides, the CDR3 is TGTGCCAGCAGCCCAGTTGGGACATCCTGGGGGGATACGCAGTATTTT. This codes for CASSPVGTSWGDTQYF. The full variable domain, its missing parts supplied by reference TRBV9 and TRBJ2-3, is DSGVTQTPKHLITATGQRVTLRCSPRSGDLSVYWYQQSLDQGLQFLIQYYNGEERAKGNILERFSAQQFPDLHSELNLSSLELGDSALYFCASSPVGTSWGDTQYFGPGTRLTVL.

This chain links TRBV5-1 with TRBJ2-7, with TRBD1 matching 7 bases. V gave up 5 bases and J gave up 3 bases; unmatched junction bases: 2. Per germline, CDR1 SGHRS and CDR2 YFSETQ. This CDR3 has 12 residues. The CDR3: CASSGDSYEQYF. CDR3 sequence (DNA): TGCGCCAGCAGTGGGGACAGCTACGAGCAGTACTTC. The whole variable domain, remainder taken from reference TRBV5-1 and TRBJ2-7, is KAGVTQTPRYLIKTRGQQVTLSCSPISGHRSVSWYQQTPGQGLQFLFEYFSETQRNKGNFPGRFSGRQFSNSRSEMNVSTLELGDSALYLCASSGDSYEQYFGPGTRLTVT.

The chain employs TRBV29-1 and TRBJ2-5; D call uncertain. The DNA end is more similar to TRBJ2-7, so the J call may be wrong. The V gene's germline CDR1 is SQVTM and CDR2 ANQGSEA. The CDR3 is 16 residues long. The CDR3 reads CSVEVIDSPTSYEQYF. CDR3 DNA: TGCAGCGTTGAAGTGATCGACTCGCCCACTTCCTACGAGCAGTACTTC.

This clone was found a few times. This chain joins TRBV5-1 and TRBJ2-7, with TRBD1 identical over 8 bases. Germline lookup yields CDR1 SGHRS and CDR2 YFSETQ. V gave up 4 bases and J gave up 1 base; unmatched junction bases: 7. The CDR3 covers 15 residues. DNA for the CDR3: TGCGCCAGCAGCCGGGACAGGTTAAGATCCTACGAGCAGTACTTC. Encoded protein: CASSRDRLRSYEQYF.

This clone was observed a few times. The chain joins TRBV28 to TRBJ2-7; D gene unclear. V gave up 2 bases and J gave up 6 bases, with 8 bases separating them. This CDR3 comprises 12 residues. Germline V gene sequence: CDR1 MDHEN, CDR2 SYDVKM. The CDR3 loop reads CASSLNEFEQYF. CDR3 sequence (DNA): TGTGCCAGCAGTTTAAATGAGTTCGAGCAGTACTTC.

The chain carries TRBV15 and TRBJ1-1; D uncertain. V dropped 4 bases and J dropped 1 base, with 7 bases sitting between them. The CDR3 is 13 residues long. Per the germline V gene, CDR1 is LNHNV and CDR2 is YYDKDF (reference sequence). CDR3 nucleotides: TGTGCCACCAGCACGGGTCCGAACACTGAAGCTTTCTTT. It codes for CATSTGPNTEAFF.

The chain links TRBV28 to TRBJ2-1; 13 nucleotides line up with TRBD2. Germline V CDR1 and CDR2: MDHEN, SYDVKM. The CDR3 covers 15 residues. V lost 6 bases, J lost 10 bases, and 9 bases stayed unmatched. The CDR3 DNA follows: TGTGCCAGCAGCCGGGGACTAGCGGGAACACGAGAGCAGTTCTTC. This encodes CASSRGLAGTREQFF.

The chain links TRBV18 to TRBJ2-7, with D uncertain. V was cut by 5 bases and J by 1 base, with 9 bases left in between. Germline assignment: CDR1 KGHSH and CDR2 LQKENI. The CDR3 extends over 13 amino acids. The CDR3 nucleotides are TGTGCCAGCTCAACCGGTCTTTCCTACGAGCAGTACTTC. It encodes CASSTGLSYEQYF. The full variable domain, with the rest looked up from reference TRBV18 and TRBJ2-7, is NAGVMQNPRHLVRRRGQEARLRCSPMKGHSHVYWYRQLPEEGLKFMVYLQKENIIDESGMPKERFSAEFPKEGPSILRIQQVVRGDSAAYFCASSTGLSYEQYFGPGTRLTVT.

Turning to this clone: Compared with germline, one end of the junction differs, possibly owing to a read error. Other DNA sequences in this sample translate to the same CDR3. This chain uses TRBV6-1 with TRBJ1-1; 8 nucleotides agree with TRBD1. This CDR3 has 14 residues. Looked up from germline, CDR1 is MNHNS and CDR2 is SASEGT. In DNA form, the CDR3 reads TGTGCCAGCAGATGGACAGGGCAGAATGATGAAGCCTTCTTT. Translation gives CASRWTGQNDEAFF.

V is TRBV5-4 and J is TRBJ2-2; D unresolved. Germline loops: CDR1 SGHNT, CDR2 YYREEE (reference sequence). This CDR3 comprises 12 residues. V was cut by 0 bases and J by 9 bases, with 6 bases left in between. CDR3 nucleotide sequence: TGTGCCAGCAGCTTGGTGGGCAGGGAGCTGTTTTTT. Protein: CASSLVGRELFF. Complete variable domain (other parts from reference TRBV5-4 and TRBJ2-2): ETGVTQSPTHLIKTRGQQVTLRCSSQSGHNTVSWYQQALGQGPQFIFQYYREEENGRGNFPPRFSGLQFPNYSSELNVNALELDDSALYLCASSLVGRELFFGEGSRLTVL.